This T cell receptor (beta chain) stems from a study of T cell responses to AZD1222 COVID-19 vaccine. Study-wide findings and caveats: When two AZD1222 doses had been given, Spike-specific TCR breadth and depth rose.

V gave up 6 bases and J gave up 2 bases, with 10 bases separating them. The CDR3 is 13 amino acids. Concerning this clone itself: The antigen is unknown.

Clones were read by immunoSEQ multiplex PCR, and TCRdb kept only the in-frame ones, dropping some. Counted here are about 210,000 clones, 85% to 95% occurring once; the ten biggest clones make up approximately 1.4%. This receptor was identified in an adult in good health. The material was peripheral blood, obtained on day 0 of AZD1222 vaccination. The chain has TRBV12-3 or TRBV12-4 and TRBJ2-5; D may be TRBD1 (6 bases). Here the CDR3 DNA reads TGTGCCAGCAGGCACAGGGAGCAAGAGACCCAGTACTTC. Translating gives CASRHREQETQYF.